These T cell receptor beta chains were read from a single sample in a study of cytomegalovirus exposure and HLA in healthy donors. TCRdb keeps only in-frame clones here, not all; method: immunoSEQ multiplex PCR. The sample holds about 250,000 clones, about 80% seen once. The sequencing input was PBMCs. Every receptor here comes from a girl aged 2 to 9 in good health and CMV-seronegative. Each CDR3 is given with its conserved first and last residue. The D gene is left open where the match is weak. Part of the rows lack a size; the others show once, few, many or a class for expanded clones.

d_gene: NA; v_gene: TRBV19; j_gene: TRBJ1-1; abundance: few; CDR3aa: CATQTGYNTEAFF; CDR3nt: TGTGCCACCCAAACAGGGTACAACACTGAAGCTTTCTTT
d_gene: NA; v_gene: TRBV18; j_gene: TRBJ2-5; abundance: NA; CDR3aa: CASSPGETQYF; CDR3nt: TGTGCCAGCTCACCCGGGGAGACCCAGTACTTC
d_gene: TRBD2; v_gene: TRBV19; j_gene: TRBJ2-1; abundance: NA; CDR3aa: CASSSVGLAGGNEQFF; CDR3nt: TGTGCCAGTAGTAGTGTTGGTCTAGCGGGAGGAAATGAGCAGTTCTTC
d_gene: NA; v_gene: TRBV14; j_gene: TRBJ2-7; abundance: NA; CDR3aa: CASSQVRTPYEQYF; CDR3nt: TGTGCCAGCAGCCAAGTTAGGACACCCTACGAGCAGTACTTC
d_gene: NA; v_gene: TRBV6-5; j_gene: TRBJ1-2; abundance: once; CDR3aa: CASSYGGEGYSYTF; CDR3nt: TGTGCCAGCAGTTACGGGGGGGAGGGCTATAGCTACACCTTC
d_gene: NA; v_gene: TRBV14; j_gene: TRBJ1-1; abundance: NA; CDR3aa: CAGSQWYGDTEAFF; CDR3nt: TGTGCCGGCAGCCAATGGTACGGTGACACTGAAGCTTTCTTT
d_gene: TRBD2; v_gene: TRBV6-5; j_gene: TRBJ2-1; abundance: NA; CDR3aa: CASSIYSGTGEQFF; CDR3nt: TGTGCCAGCAGTATATACAGCGGGACGGGTGAGCAGTTCTTC
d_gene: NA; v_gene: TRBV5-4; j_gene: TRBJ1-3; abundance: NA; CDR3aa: CASSLAYGDISGNTIYF; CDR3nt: TGTGCCAGCAGCTTGGCGTACGGGGATATATCTGGAAACACCATATATTTT
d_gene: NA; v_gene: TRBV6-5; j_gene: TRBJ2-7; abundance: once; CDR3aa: CASSYGAGNPYEQYF; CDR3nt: TGTGCCAGCAGTTACGGTGCAGGTAATCCCTACGAGCAGTACTTC
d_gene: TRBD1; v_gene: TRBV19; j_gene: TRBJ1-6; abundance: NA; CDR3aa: CASRGPRGQINSPLHF; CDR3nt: TGTGCCAGTAGAGGCCCTAGGGGACAGATAAATTCACCCCTCCACTTT